This T cell receptor beta chain was identified in a study of control samples from healthy donors and cancer patients. The method was immunoSEQ multiplex PCR; TCRdb's version includes in-frame clones alone and lacks a portion of them. This repertoire shows 93,000 or so clones, about 89% found once; its top ten account for about 20%. The CDR3 is 18 amino acids. The V and J ends lost 4 bases and 11 bases respectively, with 30 bases between them. This clone has a single count. The sample contains more than one DNA sequence encoding this CDR3. Sequenced input: PBMCs. The sequence came from a man in his sixties with lung cancer. The V call is TRBV23-1, the J call TRBJ1-3; D perhaps matches TRBD1 (5 bases). TRBV23-1 is an open reading frame, and its role is uncertain. The CDR3: CASSLYRGGAPTLGAIYF. DNA for the CDR3: TGCGCCAGCAGTCTCTACCGGGGTGGGGCGCCGACTCTGGGGGCCATATATTTT.